The rows below give T cell receptor beta chains drawn from one sample of a study of blood T cell repertoires in COVID-19. The protocol was immunoSEQ multiplex PCR, while the TCRdb copy is restricted to in-frame clones and leaves out a portion. Of about 120,000 clones in the sample, 65% to 90% were seen once. The sample consisted of peripheral blood. Receptors were obtained from an elderly man with acute or convalescent COVID-19. CDR3s leave out the opening cysteine and the closing phenylalanine or tryptophan.

v_call	cdr3_aa
TRBV7-2	ASSLGQLNTEAF
TRBV9	ASSDPRGSTDTQY
TRBV7-9	ASSLGGGYNEQF
TRBV11-2	ASSLSPREVREQY
TRBV7-9	ASRLQGSEQY
TRBV25-1	ASSGLTAYGYT
TRBV19	ASSMQGLNTGELF
TRBV6-2/TRBV6-3	ASSYAIQTGNYGYT
TRBV6-2/TRBV6-3	ASSSARTGTGRGEQY
TRBV5-1	ASSLASYEQY
TRBV6-5	ASRMDRDQPQH
TRBV10-3	AISESLGTSGINEQF
TRBV5-4	ASGLAGGGETQY
TRBV5-1	ASSNGGPFEKLF
TRBV10-3	AISAQSHRANSPLH
TRBV5-1	ASSESDRLNTEAF
TRBV5-1	ASSPWTSGIGDNEQF
TRBV19	ASSGGARQPQH
TRBV5-6	ASSLGTGKYEQY
TRBV9	ASTPGVAGEEQY
TRBV7-9	ASSLAQGNQETQY
TRBV29-1	SVIGQTNYGYT
TRBV2	ASSDPSGGAKETQY
TRBV29-1	SVRRGTDPTSPLH
TRBV5-4	ASRTPTSVLSYEQY
TRBV28	ARGGGSYEQY
TRBV6-6	ASSYSIASQF
TRBV12-3/TRBV12-4	ASSLQVMGEQY
TRBV3-1/TRBV3-2	ASSQETGTGLRGYGYT
TRBV3-1/TRBV3-2	ASSQGGSEATEAF
TRBV3-1/TRBV3-2	ASSRSGLAGGQGDTQY
TRBV28	ASSSYQETQY
TRBV5-1	ASSLRGQAYEQY
TRBV19	ASSTPSRENIQY
TRBV2	ASSELAGNTGELF
TRBV18	ASSPGQGEKLF
TRBV10-3	ATVGGGAGNQPQH
TRBV9	ASSVYAGVSTDTQY
TRBV5-1	ASSSKQGAGTEAF
TRBV15	ATSRANQPQH
TRBV7-8	ASSLEPQGTEAF
TRBV5-6	ASSLDRVSGNTIY
TRBV10-3	AISESELAGTDTQY
TRBV28	ASSLSDSRGNYGYT
TRBV10-3	AISEGQGNSPLH
TRBV6-5	ASTSRQQGYEQY